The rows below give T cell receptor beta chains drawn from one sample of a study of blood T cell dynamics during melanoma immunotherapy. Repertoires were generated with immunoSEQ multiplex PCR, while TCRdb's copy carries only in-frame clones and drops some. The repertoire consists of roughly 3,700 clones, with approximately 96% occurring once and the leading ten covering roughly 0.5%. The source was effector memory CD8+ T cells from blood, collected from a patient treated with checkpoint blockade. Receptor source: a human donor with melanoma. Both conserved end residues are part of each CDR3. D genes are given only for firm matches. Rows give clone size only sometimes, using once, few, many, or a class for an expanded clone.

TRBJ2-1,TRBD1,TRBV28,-,CASYRTGTYNEQFF,TGTGCCAGCTATCGGACAGGGACCTACAATGAGCAGTTCTTC
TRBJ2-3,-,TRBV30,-,CAWSAVSSTDTQYF,TGTGCCTGGAGTGCGGTTAGTAGCACAGATACGCAGTATTTT
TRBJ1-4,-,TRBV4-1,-,CASSPGTTATNEKLFF,TGCGCCAGCAGCCCCGGGACAACTGCAACTAATGAAAAACTGTTTTTT
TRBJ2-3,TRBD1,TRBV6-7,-,CASSSSGTGNPGTDTQYF,TGTGCCAGCAGTTCCTCCGGGACAGGGAACCCGGGCACAGATACGCAGTATTTT
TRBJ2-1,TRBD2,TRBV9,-,CASSLILGLAGDEQFF,TGTGCCAGCAGCCTAATTCTTGGACTAGCGGGCGATGAGCAGTTCTTC
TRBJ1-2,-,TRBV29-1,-,CSVEDREGGYGYTF,TGCAGCGTTGAAGATCGGGAAGGGGGGTATGGCTACACCTTC
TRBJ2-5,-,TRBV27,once,CASGALRGTPQGPQETQYF,TGTGCCAGCGGTGCCCTCAGAGGGACACCCCAGGGGCCCCAAGAGACCCAGTACTTC
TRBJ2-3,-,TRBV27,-,CASSLVGTLSGTQYF,TGTGCCAGCAGTTTGGTGGGGACACTGTCTGGTACGCAGTATTTT
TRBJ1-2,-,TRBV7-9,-,CASSLVVITNYGYTF,TGTGCCAGCAGCTTAGTTGTGATAACTAACTATGGCTACACCTTC
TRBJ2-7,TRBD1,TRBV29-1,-,CSVYTGTGVRGQYF,TGCAGCGTTTATACCGGGACAGGGGTACGAGGGCAGTACTTC
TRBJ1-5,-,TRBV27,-,CASSLRVSGHSNQPQHF,TGTGCCAGCAGTCTTAGGGTGTCAGGACATAGCAATCAGCCCCAGCATTTT